This T cell receptor (beta chain) was sequenced for a study of response to subunit inactivated influenza vaccine. Findings and caveats of the study: There was a suggestion from the authors that each seasonal influenza vaccination recruits few new T cells.

Germline V gives CDR1 SGHDT, CDR2 YYEEEE. This CDR3 contains 15 residues. Trimming cost V 3 bases and J 7 bases, with 17 bases left between them. Only a few counts were recorded for this clonotype. Its antigen is unidentified. TCRdb reprocessed the RT-PCR reads via MiXCR and lists one record per CDR3 protein. Of over 400,000 distinct CDR3 sequences listed, approximately 12% are singletons. The sequenced sample was PBMCs from blood, obtained roughly 48 days after vaccination. This receptor was obtained from a man in his forties or fifties who received an inactivated influenza vaccine. The chain recombines TRBV5-6 with TRBJ2-1; D call uncertain. Here the CDR3 DNA reads TGTGCCAGCAGCTGGCTTGGGTCGCCGATGAATGAGCAGTTCTTC. Translation: CASSWLGSPMNEQFF.